The 10 T cell receptor beta chains given below trace back to one sample, sequenced in a study of blood T cells in healthy people across ages. The use of a sample-barcoded 5' primer and a J-beta primer mix characterized a second PCR of roughly 6 to 11 cycles. TCRdb processed the 5' RACE reads anew with MiXCR; each CDR3 protein has one entry. The data hold about 730,000 distinct CDR3 sequences, with roughly 41% observed a single time. Sequenced: blood. The receptors were sampled from a woman aged 55-70 years in good health.

The J gene is TRBJ1-2, the V gene TRBV7-2; D perhaps matches TRBD1 (6 bases). Trimming pared 4 bases from V and 6 bases from J, leaving 9 bases between. The CDR3 runs 12 residues. Germline CDR1 is SGHTA and CDR2 is FQGNSA. In DNA form, the CDR3 reads TGTGCCAGCAGCTCACGGACAGATGGCTACACCTTC. Translated, it gives CASSSRTDGYTF.

For the CDR3, the DNA is TGTGCCGCCCAACCGGGAGGATGGGGCTACAATGAGCAGTACTTC. This gives the protein CAAQPGGWGYNEQYF. The chain uses TRBV6-2 or TRBV6-3 and TRBJ2-1, with 7 bases identical to TRBD2. With the DNA end fitting TRBJ2-7 better, the J assignment may be wrong. Germline values: CDR1 MNHEY, CDR2 SVGEGT. The CDR3 loop spans 15 amino acids.

The J gene is TRBJ2-5, the V gene TRBV4-3; D gene unclear. Trimming removed 2 bases at V and 5 bases at J, with 9 bases between. The CDR3 contains 13 residues. Germline assignment: CDR1 LGHNA and CDR2 YSLEER. This chain's CDR3 is CASSQSYGETQYF. The CDR3 DNA reads as TGCGCCAGCAGCCAATCGTATGGGGAGACCCAGTACTTC.

The V gene is TRBV27, the J gene TRBJ1-2; D unresolved. V lost 6 bases to trimming and J lost 3 bases, with 8 bases between them. The CDR3 is made up of 12 amino acids. Germline-derived CDR1 and CDR2 are MNHEY and SMNVEV (reference sequence). In nucleotides, the CDR3 is TGTGCCAGCAGGAGCGGGTACTATGGCTACACCTTC. This encodes CASRSGYYGYTF.

The V gene is TRBV9, the J gene TRBJ2-1; TRBD1 matches at 9 bases. The germline V gene has CDR1 SGDLS and CDR2 YYNGEE. The junction had 14 bases not matched to a gene; V was cut back by 5 bases and J by 8 bases. This CDR3 contains 16 residues. CDR3 loop: CASSHHSGTGSDEQFF. For the CDR3, the DNA is TGTGCCAGCAGTCATCATTCCGGGACAGGGTCAGATGAGCAGTTCTTC.

Comment on this clonotype: A single base separates this from a much larger clone, so it may be a read error. This chain links TRBV5-1 with TRBJ2-1; D gene ambiguous. The J call may be in error: the DNA end matches TRBJ2-7 better. Per germline, CDR1 SGHRS and CDR2 YFSETQ. The CDR3 loop spans 14 amino acids. The DNA of the CDR3 is TGCGCCAGCAGCCCCGACAAAAAATACAATGAGCAGTACTTC. Protein sequence: CASSPDKKYNEQYF.

This chain uses TRBV20-1 with TRBJ2-3, with 11 bases identical to TRBD2. J gave up 2 bases and V 8 bases, and 6 bases lay outside the gene matches. The CDR3 has 14 residues. Per germline, CDR1 DFQATT and CDR2 SNEGSKA (reference sequence). CDR3 in amino acids: CSPLAGGYTDTQYF. The CDR3 DNA sequence: TGCAGTCCCCTAGCGGGGGGATACACAGATACGCAGTATTTT.

The gene calls are TRBV4-2 and TRBJ2-1; the D gene is possibly TRBD2 (5 bases). V shed 3 bases and J shed 7 bases, with 19 bases lying between them. The CDR3 covers 16 residues. Per the germline V gene, CDR1 is LGHNA and CDR2 is YNFKEQ. As DNA, the CDR3 is TGTGCCAGCAGCCAGACGATTACTAGTTTTCCAAATGAGCAGTTCTTC. This codes for CASSQTITSFPNEQFF.

The chain combines TRBV5-1 with TRBJ2-3; no reliable D call. Per the germline V gene, CDR1 is SGHRS and CDR2 is YFSETQ. Trimming cost V 0 bases and J 0 bases, with 8 bases left between them. This CDR3 comprises 15 residues. The CDR3 protein is CASSLEAESTDTQYF. The CDR3 DNA reads as TGCGCCAGCAGCTTGGAGGCAGAGAGCACAGATACGCAGTATTTT.

This clonotype was detected only once. Mismatch with germline at one junction end may stem from a read error. J is TRBJ2-6 and V is TRBV13; 8 bases are shared with TRBD1. CDR1 PRHDT and CDR2 FYEKMQ come from the germline V gene (reference sequence). The CDR3 extends over 20 amino acids. The CDR3 loop reads CASSLGPGQGADSGANVLTF. The CDR3 DNA reads TGTGCCAGCAGCTTAGGCCCAGGGCAGGGGGCCGATTCTGGGGCCAATGTCCTGACTTTC.